This TCR beta chain was documented in a study of T-cell memory formation after mild COVID-19. This clonotype showed up just a few times. The antigen is not known. Study-level points and caveats: Later expanders leaned CD4+, whereas clones that contracted between day 15 and 85 were balanced CD4/CD8.

V lost 7 bases to trimming and J lost 6 bases, with 22 bases between them. Germline assignment: CDR1 SGHRS and CDR2 YFSETQ. The CDR3 runs to 16 residues. 5'RACE primed at constant segments yielded TCR alpha and TCR beta cDNA libraries bearing sample barcodes and UMIs. Each CDR3 protein is one row after TCRdb ran MiXCR on the 5' RACE reads. This sample has about 560,000 distinct CDR3 sequences, with approximately 15% found just once. Sequenced sample: PBMCs or a T cell subset sorted from them (not recorded which). The gene calls are TRBV5-1 and TRBJ2-2, with TRBD2 as a possible D gene (5 bases). This receptor was identified in an adult woman who had mild COVID-19 (a few samples of this study predate the infection). Cell type and time point are not known. The CDR3 loop reads CASGSTSSGTPGELFF. The CDR3 region has the DNA TGCGCCAGCGGATCAACTAGTTCAGGAACCCCCGGGGAGCTGTTTTTT.